This T cell receptor (beta chain) was sequenced for a study of T cell repertoires and HLA-DP antigens. The overall study: CD4+ T cells were cocultured with HeLa cells expressing HLA-DP.

Primers targeted 54 TRBV and 13 TRBJ segments. Pre-culture CD4+ samples were sequenced deeply, targeting 150,000 to 250,000 T cell genomes. Here immunoSEQ multiplex PCR was the method, and the copy in TCRdb shows in-frame clones only, minus some. In the table there are about 89,000 clones, about 89% of which are singletons. CDR1 is GTSNPN, CDR2 SVGIG, per germline (reference sequence). The CDR3 is made up of 15 amino acids. The V and J ends lost 2 bases and 0 bases respectively, with 14 bases between them. A word on this clone: Its antigen remains unidentified.

Untouched CD4+ T cells were isolated by negative selection, averaging almost 98% purity. V is TRBV30 and J is TRBJ2-7; D is possibly TRBD2 (6 bases). The specimen sequenced was CD4+ T cells from PBMCs. This clonotype was obtained from a man aged 50 to 59 in good health and CMV-seronegative. The CDR3 DNA reads as TGTGCCTGGAGTTCGTCTAGCGTAAGCTCCTACGAGCAGTACTTC. Translation gives CAWSSSSVSSYEQYF.